In this sample, the clone carrying this T cell receptor beta chain turned up once. The sample is drawn from a study of blood T cell repertoires in COVID-19. Overall study context: Some COVID-19 samples were acute and others convalescent; all came from the United States, Italy and Spain.

Recruited during active infection, patients (from Seattle) were subsequently followed longitudinally. Per the original methods: Nucleated cell number was recorded as an estimate derived from reference gene primer amplification. Sequencing was performed with immunoSEQ multiplex PCR; in TCRdb, only in-frame clones are kept and a portion is missing. D and trimming were read from the DNA, whereas the V and J calls and clone size are those reported in that table. The sample shows fewer than 200,000 clones, approximately 80% of them seen only once. Looked up from germline, CDR1 is SEHNR and CDR2 is FQNEAQ (reference sequence). Trimming removed 4 bases at V and 1 base at J, with 7 bases between. CDR3 size: 13 residues.

Sequenced input: peripheral blood. The receptor was derived from a woman aged 80 or over with COVID-19, enrolled during active disease. This chain connects TRBV7-9 to TRBJ1-1; D ambiguous. In DNA, the CDR3 is TGTGCCAGCAGCTCCACTTCGAACACTGAAGCTTTCTTT. Translation gives CASSSTSNTEAFF.